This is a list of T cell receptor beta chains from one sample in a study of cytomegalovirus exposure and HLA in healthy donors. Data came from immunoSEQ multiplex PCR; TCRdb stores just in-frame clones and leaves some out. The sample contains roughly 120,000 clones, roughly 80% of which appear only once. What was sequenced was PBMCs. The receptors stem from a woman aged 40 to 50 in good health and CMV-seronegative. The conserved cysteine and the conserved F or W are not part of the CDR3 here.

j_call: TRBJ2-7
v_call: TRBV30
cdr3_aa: AWSEGATSYEQY

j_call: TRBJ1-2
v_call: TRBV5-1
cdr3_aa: ASRSGSNYGYT

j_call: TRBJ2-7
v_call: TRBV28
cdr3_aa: ASRGQGGSFYEQY

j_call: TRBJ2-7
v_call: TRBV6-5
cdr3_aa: ASSYLGEGAEQY

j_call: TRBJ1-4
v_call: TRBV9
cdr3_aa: ASGQGTATNEKLF

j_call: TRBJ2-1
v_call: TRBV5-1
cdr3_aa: ASSSTNRGNEQF

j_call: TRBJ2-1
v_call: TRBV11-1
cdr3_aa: ASSSGLAGAYSYNEQF

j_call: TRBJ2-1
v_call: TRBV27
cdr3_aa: ASSLGTTHNEQF

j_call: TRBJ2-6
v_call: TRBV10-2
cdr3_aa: ASGPPGANVLT

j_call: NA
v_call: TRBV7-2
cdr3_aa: ASSLVGGYEQY

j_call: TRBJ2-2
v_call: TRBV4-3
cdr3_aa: ASSQVPGGHTGELF

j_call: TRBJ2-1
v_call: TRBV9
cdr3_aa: ASSPTRLAGRYNEQF

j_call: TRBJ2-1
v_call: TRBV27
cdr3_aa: ASSATNYNEQF

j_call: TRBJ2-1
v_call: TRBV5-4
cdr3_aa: ASSTGTGAGEQF

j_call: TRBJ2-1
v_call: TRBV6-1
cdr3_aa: ASSPRGGGAHEQF

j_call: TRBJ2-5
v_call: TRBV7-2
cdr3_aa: ASSPRLGGQETQY

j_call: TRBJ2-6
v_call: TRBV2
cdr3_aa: ASRIRLALAGANVLT

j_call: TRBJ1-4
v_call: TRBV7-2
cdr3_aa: ASSWAVGSEKLF

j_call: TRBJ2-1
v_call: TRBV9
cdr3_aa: ASSVGTSGRLYNEQF

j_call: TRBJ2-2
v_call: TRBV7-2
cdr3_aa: ASSFNSGPPGELF

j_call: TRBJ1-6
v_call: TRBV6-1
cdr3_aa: ASSESAGDNSPLH

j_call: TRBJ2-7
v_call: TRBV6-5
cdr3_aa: ASQTGGGGAQEQY

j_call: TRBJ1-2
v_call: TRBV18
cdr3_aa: ASSPTGEGVATNYGYT

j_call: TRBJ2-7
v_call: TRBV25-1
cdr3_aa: ASSESGTSGSFDEQY

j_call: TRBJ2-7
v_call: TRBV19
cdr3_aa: ASSAGQGSYEQY

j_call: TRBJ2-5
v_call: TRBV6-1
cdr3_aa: ASSLPTSGGLAQY

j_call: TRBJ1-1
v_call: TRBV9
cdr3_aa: ASSVSPTGTLNTEAF

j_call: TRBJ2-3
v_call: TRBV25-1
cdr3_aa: ASSSITDRGVGKTQY

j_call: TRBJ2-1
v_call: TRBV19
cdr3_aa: ASRRTGLLSYNEQF

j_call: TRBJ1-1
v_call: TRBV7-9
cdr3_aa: ASSWDRDWNTEAF

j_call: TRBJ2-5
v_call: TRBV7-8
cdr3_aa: ASRGGETQY